This T cell receptor beta chain comes out of a study of OX40 agonist ivuxolimab in advanced cancers. Study-wide background: Given to patients was ivuxolimab, an agonistic anti-OX40 (CD134) antibody. Prior therapy, whether anti-PD-1, anti-PD-L1 or anti-CTLA-4, was allowed, and less than 45% had some. Among those treated, three patients had partial responses, one with hepatocellular carcinoma and two with cutaneous melanoma.

This CDR3 comprises 19 residues. Germline values: CDR1 LGHNA, CDR2 YSLEER. The J segment lost 4 bases and the V segment lost 4 bases, leaving 14 bases of the junction unmatched. Overall study results and limits: What antigens the expanded peripheral T cells recognized was never established.

Points on this clone: Its antigen remains unidentified.

The repertoire was sequenced with immunoSEQ multiplex PCR; TCRdb's copy has only in-frame clones and lacks some. Of 99,000 or so clones in the sample, less than 95% were seen once. The chain couples TRBV4-3 to TRBJ1-4, with 11 nucleotides matching TRBD1. This clonotype was obtained from an adult with an advanced solid tumor such as melanoma, head and neck, liver or kidney cancer. The sequencing used CD4+ or CD8+ T cells sorted from blood, collected in a trial of the OX40 agonist ivuxolimab. In nucleotides, the CDR3 is TGCGCCAGCAGCCGGGGCCCAACGGGACAGGGGGGACATAATGAAAAACTGTTTTTT. It specifies CASSRGPTGQGGHNEKLFF.